Each of the 29 T cell receptor beta chains below was sequenced from the same sample in a study of T cell responses to AZD1222 COVID-19 vaccine. Sequencing was performed with immunoSEQ multiplex PCR; in TCRdb, only in-frame clones are kept and a portion is missing. The repertoire holds approximately 110,000 clones, with just under 95% as singletons. The sequenced sample was peripheral blood, obtained on day 0 of AZD1222 vaccination. The receptors were gathered from an adult in good health.

The genes are TRBV4-1 and TRBJ1-2; a possible D gene is TRBD1 (5 bases). V was clipped by 4 bases and J by 5 bases, with 11 bases between them. The length of the CDR3 is 13 residues. CDR1 is MGHRA and CDR2 is YSYEKL in the germline V gene. The CDR3 nucleotides read TGCGCCAGCAGCCCAAGGGAGGGGTATGGCTACACCTTC. Translation gives CASSPREGYGYTF.

Here the CDR3 reads CASSRNEKLFF. In DNA, the CDR3 is TGTGCCAGCAGTAGAAATGAAAAACTGTTTTTT. The chain carries TRBV2 and TRBJ1-4; no clear D gene. Per germline, CDR1 SNHLY and CDR2 FYNNEI. This CDR3 is 11 amino acids long. Trimming left V 5 bases short and J 5 bases short, with 3 bases between.

This clone was recorded once. J is TRBJ1-1 and V is TRBV7-2; the D is unclear. The V gene's germline CDR1 is SGHTA and CDR2 FQGNSA. The CDR3 runs 14 residues. V shed 4 bases and J shed 5 bases, with 14 bases lying between them. CDR3 DNA sequence: TGTGCCAGCAGCTCATATTCGGCGGGAACTGAAGCTTTCTTT. It yields the protein CASSSYSAGTEAFF.

The genes are TRBV7-2 and TRBJ1-5, with 7 bases aligning to TRBD1. The V gene's germline CDR1 is SGHTA and CDR2 FQGNSA. CDR3 length: 16 residues. With V trimmed by 5 bases and J by 4 bases, 11 bases remained unmatched. CDR3 residues: CASSLTGALRNQPQHF. Written as DNA, the CDR3 is TGTGCCAGCAGCCTCACAGGGGCCCTACGAAATCAGCCCCAGCATTTT.

This clone was seen just once. The chain couples TRBV10-3 to TRBJ2-7, with D perhaps TRBD1 or TRBD2 (5 bases each). Germline V CDR1 and CDR2: ENHRY, SYGVKD. V was cut by 7 bases and J by 4 bases, with 11 bases left in between. This CDR3 spans 12 amino acids. CDR3 protein: CAINGDLYEQYF. CDR3 DNA: TGTGCCATCAACGGGGACCTATACGAGCAGTACTTC.

The CDR3 DNA follows: TGCAGCGTGGGACAGGGATGGTCTGGCTACACCTTC. Translated, it gives CSVGQGWSGYTF. The J gene is TRBJ1-2, the V gene TRBV29-1; TRBD1 aligns across 9 bases. Trimming at V came to 6 bases and at J to 7 bases, leaving 6 bases not matched to a gene. From germline, CDR1 is SQVTM and CDR2 ANQGSEA. The CDR3 is 12 amino acids.

The CDR3 here is CAWSVLSGGPHEQYF. DNA of the CDR3: TGTGCCTGGAGTGTATTGTCGGGAGGGCCACACGAGCAGTACTTC. The chain uses TRBV30 and TRBJ2-7; TRBD2 aligns across 8 bases. The junction had 9 bases not matched to a gene; V was cut back by 0 bases and J by 5 bases. CDR3 length: 15 residues. CDR1 is GTSNPN, CDR2 SVGIG, per germline (reference sequence).

The chain couples TRBV27 to TRBJ2-2; D unclear. Germline lookup yields CDR1 MNHEY and CDR2 SMNVEV (reference sequence). There are 13 residues in the CDR3. V was trimmed by 0 bases and J by 5 bases, leaving 4 bases between them. The CDR3 region is CASSLSPTGELFF. DNA of the CDR3: TGTGCCAGCAGTTTATCCCCGACCGGGGAGCTGTTTTTT.

This rearrangement joins TRBV11-3 to TRBJ2-1; D is ambiguous. This CDR3 comprises 11 residues. The germline CDR1 and CDR2 sequences are SGHNT and YENEEA. Trimming stripped 8 bases from V and 10 bases from J, with 12 bases between. The CDR3 DNA follows: TGTGCCAGCGGTCCGTTCAGGGAGCAGTTCTTC. It specifies CASGPFREQFF.

The gene calls are TRBV7-3 and TRBJ1-2, with 9 bases that match TRBD1. This CDR3 has 14 amino acids. Losses at the gene ends were 4 bases for V and 6 bases for J; bases not matched to a gene: 6. CDR1 and CDR2 from the germline V gene are SGHTA and FQGTGA. The CDR3 coding sequence is TGTGCCAGCAGCTCTGAGACAGGGGGAGATGGCTACACCTTC. Amino acid sequence: CASSSETGGDGYTF.

The count of this clone is one. The rearrangement joins TRBV2 to TRBJ2-5; 7 bases match TRBD2. The CDR3 loop spans 12 amino acids. CDR1 is SNHLY, CDR2 FYNNEI, per germline. Germline trimming cut 3 bases from V and 14 bases from J; bases unmatched to any gene: 9. This CDR3 is CASSDGEGRAYF. As DNA, the CDR3 is TGTGCCAGCAGTGATGGGGAGGGCCGAGCTTACTTC.

The V gene is TRBV7-9, the J gene TRBJ1-4, with a weak D call TRBD1 (5 bases). Germline V gives CDR1 SEHNR, CDR2 FQNEAQ (reference sequence). The V end lost 5 bases, the J end lost 12 bases, and 10 bases lay between the germline ends. The CDR3 is 11 amino acids. CDR3 DNA sequence: TGTGCCAGCAGCCTTTTGGGGGAACTGTTTTTT. Translation: CASSLLGELFF. Full variable domain (missing parts from reference TRBV7-9 and TRBJ1-4): DTGVSQNPRHKITKRGQNVTFRCDPISEHNRLYWYRQTLGQGPEFLTYFQNEAQLEKSRLLSDRFSAERPKGSFSTLEIQRTEQGDSAMYLCASSLLGELFFGSGTQLSVL.

This clone was observed a handful of times. The chain's CDR3 is CASSLTSGGADTQYF. In DNA form, the CDR3 reads TGTGCCAGCAGTTTGACTAGCGGGGGGGCAGATACGCAGTATTTT. The V gene is TRBV6-2 or TRBV6-3, the J gene TRBJ2-3, with TRBD2 matching 14 bases. Germline lookup yields CDR1 MNHEY and CDR2 SVGEGT. CDR3 length: 15 amino acids. V gave up 4 bases and J gave up 4 bases; unmatched junction bases: 1.

This clone was seen once. The chain has TRBV5-1 and TRBJ2-3; D remains unclear. Trimming removed 0 bases at V and 6 bases at J, with 14 bases between. Germline CDR1 is SGHRS and CDR2 is YFSETQ. CDR3 length: 15 amino acids. The chain's CDR3 is CASSLGQLFEDTQYF. The DNA of the CDR3 is TGCGCCAGCAGCTTGGGTCAACTATTTGAGGATACGCAGTATTTT.

This clone was recorded once. The rearrangement links TRBV5-1 to TRBJ1-3; D is unclear. V shed 4 bases and J shed 0 bases, with 11 bases lying between them. The CDR3 contains 15 residues. Germline CDR1 is SGHRS and CDR2 is YFSETQ. CDR3: CASSADGSSGNTIYF. DNA of the CDR3: TGCGCCAGCAGCGCGGACGGGTCCTCTGGAAACACCATATATTTT.

V usage is TRBV4-1 and J usage is TRBJ1-5; D remains ambiguous. Germline CDR1 is MGHRA and CDR2 is YSYEKL. There are 16 residues in the CDR3. Trimming removed 0 bases from V and 0 bases from J, with 9 bases in between. The DNA of the CDR3 is TGCGCCAGCAGCCAAGACTACAGCCTTAGCAATCAGCCCCAGCATTTT. This encodes CASSQDYSLSNQPQHF.

The rearrangement links TRBV4-3 to TRBJ1-3; D remains unclear. V was shortened by 0 bases and J by 2 bases, with 14 bases between the two germline ends. The CDR3 length is 17 residues. Germline CDR1 reads LGHNA; CDR2 reads YSLEER. The CDR3 nucleotides are TGCGCCAGCAGCCAAGAAGATCGGGTTCTGCCTGGAAACACCATATATTTT. This codes for CASSQEDRVLPGNTIYF.

V and J are TRBV4-1 and TRBJ1-5; D perhaps matches TRBD1 (6 bases). There are 16 residues in the CDR3. Between the trimmed V and J ends, which lost 0 bases and 6 bases, there was a span of 15 bases. Germline lookup yields CDR1 MGHRA and CDR2 YSYEKL. The CDR3 reads CASSQDTGGPIQPQHF. For the CDR3, the DNA is TGCGCCAGCAGCCAAGATACGGGGGGCCCCATTCAGCCCCAGCATTTT.

The chain combines TRBV19 with TRBJ1-4; no clear D gene. The CDR3 has 13 amino acids. Germline V gene lookup returns CDR1 LNHDA and CDR2 SQIVND (reference sequence). The V and J ends lost 3 bases and 8 bases respectively, with 10 bases between them. The CDR3 nucleotides are TGTGCCAGTAGTATGTCGAGGGAGGAAAAACTGTTTTTT. Translation: CASSMSREEKLFF.

The rearrangement links TRBV7-9 to TRBJ1-2, with 10 bases lining up with TRBD1. With V trimmed by 1 base and J by 8 bases, 4 bases remained unmatched. CDR1 and CDR2 (germline): SEHNR, FQNEAQ (reference sequence). The CDR3 loop spans 14 amino acids. In DNA, the CDR3 is TGTGCCAGCAGCTTAGGGGGGACAGGGGAAGGCTACACCTTC. It is translated as CASSLGGTGEGYTF.

The chain couples TRBV3-1 (or the pseudogene TRBV3-2) to TRBJ2-7; D unresolved. The germline V and J ends were trimmed by 8 bases and 0 bases, with 8 bases remaining between them. The CDR3 runs to 12 residues. Germline V gene sequence: CDR1 LGHDT, CDR2 YNNKEL (reference sequence). The DNA of the CDR3 is TGTGCCAGCGGCCGGAGCTCCTACGAGCAGTACTTC. Protein: CASGRSSYEQYF.

J is TRBJ1-5 and V is TRBV19; 12 nucleotides line up with TRBD1. This CDR3 spans 15 amino acids. The germline gives CDR1 LNHDA, CDR2 SQIVND (reference sequence). Trimming at V came to 5 bases and at J to 3 bases, leaving 2 bases not matched to a gene. CDR3 amino acids: CASSGGQGANQPQHF. The CDR3 DNA sequence: TGTGCCAGTAGTGGGGGACAGGGGGCCAATCAGCCCCAGCATTTT.

This chain joins TRBV6-5 and TRBJ1-5, with unresolved D. This CDR3 has 13 amino acids. V was shortened by 6 bases and J by 3 bases, with 9 bases between the two germline ends. Germline V gene sequence: CDR1 MNHEY, CDR2 SVGAGI. CDR3 sequence reads: CASRADHNQPQHF. CDR3 nucleotide sequence: TGTGCCAGCAGGGCGGATCACAATCAGCCCCAGCATTTT.

The J gene is TRBJ1-5, the V gene TRBV27; no reliable D call. The CDR3 runs to 15 residues. Germline V gene data show CDR1 as MNHEY and CDR2 as SMNVEV (reference sequence). V dropped 3 bases and J dropped 2 bases, with 11 bases sitting between them. The CDR3 loop is CASSFTESGNQPQHF. Written as DNA, the CDR3 is TGTGCCAGCAGTTTTACTGAGTCGGGCAATCAGCCCCAGCATTTT.

The rearrangement uses TRBV6-5 and TRBJ1-2, with 8 nucleotides matching TRBD1. Trimming at V came to 0 bases and at J to 4 bases, leaving 4 bases not matched to a gene. This CDR3 has 15 residues. Germline-derived CDR1 and CDR2 are MNHEY and SVGAGI. The CDR3 DNA reads TGTGCCAGCAGTTACTCGAGGACAGGGACCTATGGCTACACCTTC. Its translation is CASSYSRTGTYGYTF.

The genes are TRBV25-1 and TRBJ2-1; 7 positions match TRBD1. CDR3 length: 15 residues. Germline trimming cut 4 bases from V and 3 bases from J; bases unmatched to any gene: 6. Germline lookup yields CDR1 MGHDK and CDR2 SYGVNS. CDR3 sequence: CASSAGTDVYNEQFF. CDR3 nucleotide sequence: TGTGCCAGCAGTGCCGGGACAGACGTCTACAATGAGCAGTTCTTC.

This sequence joins TRBV15 and TRBJ1-5; a possible D gene is TRBD1 (5 bases). The CDR3 loop spans 16 amino acids. V lost 4 bases and J lost 4, with 17 bases in between. Germline V gene sequence: CDR1 LNHNV, CDR2 YYDKDF (reference sequence). The CDR3 DNA reads TGTGCCACCAGCATCAAGAGCAGACAGCAAAATCAGCCCCAGCATTTT. It codes for CATSIKSRQQNQPQHF.

This chain joins TRBV30 and TRBJ2-2; 9 bases align to TRBD1. The V and J ends lost 3 bases and 7 bases, in that order; junction bases with no gene match: 9. The CDR3 has 15 amino acids. Germline CDR1 GTSNPN, CDR2 SVGIG (reference sequence). CDR3 bases: TGTGCCTGGAGGGGCCGGGACAGGGTAAACGGGGAGCTGTTTTTT. Residues: CAWRGRDRVNGELFF.

This clone showed up just once. The V call is TRBV4-2, the J call TRBJ2-7; the D call may be TRBD1 or TRBD2 (6 bases each). The length of the CDR3 is 14 residues. Germline V gene data show CDR1 as LGHNA and CDR2 as YNFKEQ. V was shortened by 1 base and J by 4 bases, with 11 bases between the two germline ends. The DNA of the CDR3 is TGTGCCAGCAGCCAAGCCAAAGGGGGGTACGAGCAGTACTTC. Translating it yields CASSQAKGGYEQYF.